The text below deals with one TCR beta chain. Antigen: not known. This record belongs to a study of T cells in Graves' hyperthyroidism and ophthalmopathy. On the study more broadly: At the time of initial diagnosis and before any treatment, peripheral blood was collected.

General study points: Researchers found most expanded thyroid clonotypes above 0.001 in blood as well.

RNA transcripts gave rise to amplified TCR beta CDR3 regions. HTBI primers were employed in a first-round RT-PCR of the TCR CDR3. Each CDR3 protein is one row after TCRdb ran MiXCR on the multiplex PCR reads. The sample consists of under 400,000 distinct CDR3 sequences, 13% of them appearing once. Source material: blood. The receptor was isolated from a woman aged 18-29 years with Graves' hyperthyroidism.

The CDR3 loop is CASSARGRSNTGELFF. The CDR3 DNA is TGTGCCAGCAGTGCCAGGGGGCGGTCGAACACCGGGGAGCTGTTTTTT. The V gene is TRBV6-2 or TRBV6-3, the J gene TRBJ2-2; 8 bases line up with TRBD1. CDR1 is MNHEY, CDR2 SVGEGT, per germline. The ends lost 5 bases at V and 0 bases at J; junction bases unmatched: 5. CDR3 length equals 16 residues.